These T cell receptor beta chains were read from a single sample in a study of shared clonotypes between healthy human individuals. The assay was immunoSEQ multiplex PCR, and TCRdb's table has in-frame clones only and misses some. The sample yields millions of clones, just under 95% seen once. What was sequenced was naive CD8+ T cells sorted from blood. These receptors came from a man younger than 35 in good health. The CDR3 runs from the conserved cysteine through the conserved F or W. D genes are given only for firm matches. A row's size may be missing; if present it is once, few, many or a size class.

>TRBD2|NA|15|TRBJ2-1|TRBV5-1
CASSLSRLAGNEQFF
TGCGCCAGCAGCTTGTCGAGACTAGCTGGTAATGAGCAGTTCTTC
>NA|NA|12|TRBJ2-7|TRBV13
CASSPSGVEQYF
TGTGCCAGCAGTCCTTCTGGGGTAGAGCAGTACTTC
>TRBD1|NA|16|TRBJ2-7|TRBV7-8
CASSSTGGWNSYEQYF
TGTGCCAGCAGCTCTACAGGGGGCTGGAACTCCTACGAGCAGTACTTC
>TRBD2|NA|14|TRBJ2-7|TRBV5-1
CASSSGLVVYEQYF
TGCGCCAGCAGCTCGGGACTAGTTGTCTACGAGCAGTACTTC
>NA|NA|12|TRBJ2-1|TRBV7-9
CASSLSSSEQFF
TGTGCCAGCAGCTTATCCTCTTCCGAGCAGTTCTTC
>TRBD1|NA|17|TRBJ1-1|TRBV5-1
CASSFSDRGLLNTEAFF
TGCGCCAGCAGCTTCTCGGACAGGGGGCTACTAAACACTGAAGCTTTCTTT
>NA|NA|15|TRBJ2-7|TRBV6-1
CASSTREFSLGEQYF
TGTGCCAGCTCGACCCGGGAGTTTTCACTGGGGGAGCAGTACTTC
>NA|NA|15|TRBJ2-2|TRBV18
CASSQGPGGTGELFF
TGTGCCAGCTCCCAGGGACCCGGAGGCACCGGGGAGCTGTTTTTT
>TRBD1|NA|12|TRBJ2-1|TRBV29-1
CSVAGQANEQFF
TGCAGCGTTGCCGGACAGGCAAATGAGCAGTTCTTC
>TRBD1|NA|14|TRBJ2-7|TRBV5-4
CASSFWDSSYEQYF
TGTGCCAGCAGCTTCTGGGACAGCTCCTACGAGCAGTACTTC
>TRBD1|NA|15|TRBJ2-2|TRBV5-4
CASSIGTVITGELFF
TGTGCCAGCAGCATCGGGACAGTAATTACCGGGGAGCTGTTTTTT
>TRBD1|NA|15|TRBJ2-7|TRBV10-3
CAISVGTGASYEQYF
TGTGCCATCAGTGTCGGGACAGGGGCCTCTTACGAGCAGTACTTC
>TRBD1|NA|15|TRBJ2-1|TRBV2
CASSKTGAPYNEQFF
TGTGCCAGCAGTAAAACAGGGGCCCCCTACAATGAGCAGTTCTTC
>NA|NA|14|TRBJ2-7|TRBV15
CATSRGRGTYEQYF
TGTGCCACCAGCAGAGGGCGGGGAACCTACGAGCAGTACTTC
>TRBD1|NA|15|TRBJ2-7|TRBV6-5
CASSYGTGALYEQYF
TGTGCCAGCAGTTACGGGACAGGGGCCTTGTACGAGCAGTACTTC
>NA|NA|15|TRBJ2-2|TRBV6-5
CASRPLGVGPGELFF
TGTGCCAGCAGGCCCTTGGGGGTGGGACCCGGGGAGCTGTTTTTT
>NA|NA|16|TRBJ1-6|TRBV4-1
CASSPRLLGGDSPLHF
TGCGCCAGCAGCCCGAGACTGTTGGGAGGTGATTCACCCCTCCACTTT
>TRBD2|NA|13|TRBJ2-7|TRBV11-2
CASSQGLPYEQYF
TGTGCCAGCAGCCAGGGACTACCTTACGAGCAGTACTTC
>NA|NA|14|TRBJ2-3|TRBV29-1
CSVEEPALSDTQYF
TGCAGCGTTGAGGAACCAGCGTTGTCAGATACGCAGTATTTT
>NA|NA|13|TRBJ2-1|TRBV6-5
CASSYRNRNEQFF
TGTGCCAGCAGTTACCGGAATCGCAATGAGCAGTTCTTC
>TRBD2|NA|14|TRBJ2-1|TRBV5-4
CASSLQRGNNEQFF
TGTGCCAGCAGCTTACAGCGGGGCAACAATGAGCAGTTCTTC
>NA|NA|12|TRBJ2-2|TRBV7-9
CASSERTGELFF
TGTGCCAGCAGTGAACGCACCGGGGAGCTGTTTTTT
>TRBD1|NA|15|TRBJ2-7|TRBV29-1
CSVEDRGTGIYEQYF
TGCAGCGTTGAAGATCGGGGGACAGGGATCTACGAGCAGTACTTC
>TRBD1|NA|15|TRBJ1-3|TRBV7-6
CASSSTGTVGNTIYF
TGTGCCAGCAGCAGCACCGGGACAGTTGGAAACACCATATATTTT
>NA|once|17|TRBJ2-1|TRBV4-1
CASSQDYRSRQENEQFF
TGCGCCAGCAGCCAAGATTATCGGTCCCGGCAGGAGAATGAGCAGTTCTTC
>NA|NA|15|TRBJ1-1|TRBV10-1
CASSEEGLGHTEAFF
TGCGCCAGCAGTGAGGAGGGGCTGGGGCACACTGAAGCTTTCTTT
>NA|NA|15|TRBJ1-1|TRBV6-5
CASSYSEGWNTEAFF
TGTGCCAGCAGTTACTCCGAGGGCTGGAACACTGAAGCTTTCTTT
>TRBD2|NA|15|TRBJ2-1|TRBV7-3
CASSLIAGGPNEQFF
TGTGCCAGCAGCTTAATAGCGGGGGGGCCGAATGAGCAGTTCTTC
>NA|NA|15|TRBJ2-7|TRBV5-4
CASSLPNIPAYEQYF
TGTGCCAGCAGCTTGCCCAACATTCCCGCCTACGAGCAGTACTTC